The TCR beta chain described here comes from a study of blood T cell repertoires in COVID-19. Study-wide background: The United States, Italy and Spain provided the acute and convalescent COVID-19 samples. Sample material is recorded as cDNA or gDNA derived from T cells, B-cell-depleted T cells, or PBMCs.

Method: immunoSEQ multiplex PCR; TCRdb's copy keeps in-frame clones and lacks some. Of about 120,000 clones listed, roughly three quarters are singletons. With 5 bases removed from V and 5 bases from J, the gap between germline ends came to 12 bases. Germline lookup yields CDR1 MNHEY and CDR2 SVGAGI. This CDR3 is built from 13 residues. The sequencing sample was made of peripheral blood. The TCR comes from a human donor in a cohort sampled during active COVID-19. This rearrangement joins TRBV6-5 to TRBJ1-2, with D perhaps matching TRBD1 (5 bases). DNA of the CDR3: TGTGCCAGCAGTCTCCAGGAGGGGTATGGCTACACCTTC. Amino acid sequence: CASSLQEGYGYTF.